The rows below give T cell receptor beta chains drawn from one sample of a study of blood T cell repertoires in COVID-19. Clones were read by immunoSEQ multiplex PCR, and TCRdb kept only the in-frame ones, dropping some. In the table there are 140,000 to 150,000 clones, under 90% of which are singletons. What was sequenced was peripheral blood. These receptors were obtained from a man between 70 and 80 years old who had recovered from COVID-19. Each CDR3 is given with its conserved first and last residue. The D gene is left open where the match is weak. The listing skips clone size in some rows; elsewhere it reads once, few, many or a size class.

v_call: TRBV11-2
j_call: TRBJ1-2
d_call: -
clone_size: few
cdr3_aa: CASSQGAADYTF
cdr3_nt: TGTGCCAGCAGCCAAGGGGCTGCGGACTACACCTTC

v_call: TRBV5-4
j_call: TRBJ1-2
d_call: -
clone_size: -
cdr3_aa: CASSLGGAGYGYTF
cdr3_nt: TGTGCCAGCAGCTTGGGGGGAGCGGGCTATGGCTACACCTTC

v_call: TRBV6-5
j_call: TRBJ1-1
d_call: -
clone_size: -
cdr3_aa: CASIPGLTKDTEAFF
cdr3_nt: TGTGCCAGCATCCCCGGGTTAACGAAGGACACTGAAGCTTTCTTT

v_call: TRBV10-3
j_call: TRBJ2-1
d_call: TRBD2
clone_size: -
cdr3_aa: CAISGTSGNYNEQFF
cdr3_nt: TGTGCCATCAGTGGGACTAGCGGGAACTACAATGAGCAGTTCTTC

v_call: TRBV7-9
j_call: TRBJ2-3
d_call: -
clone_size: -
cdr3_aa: CASSPPYGSEADTQYF
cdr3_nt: TGTGCCAGCAGCCCCCCCTACGGGAGTGAGGCAGATACGCAGTATTTT

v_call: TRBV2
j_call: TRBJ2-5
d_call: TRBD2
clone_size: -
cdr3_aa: CASSPGLAGGRETQYF
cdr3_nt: TGTGCCAGCAGTCCTGGACTAGCGGGAGGGCGAGAGACCCAGTACTTC

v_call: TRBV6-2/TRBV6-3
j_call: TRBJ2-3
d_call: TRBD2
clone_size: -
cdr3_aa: CASSYASGRGSPSTDTQYF
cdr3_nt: TGTGCCAGCAGTTACGCTAGCGGGAGGGGATCCCCTAGCACAGATACGCAGTATTTT

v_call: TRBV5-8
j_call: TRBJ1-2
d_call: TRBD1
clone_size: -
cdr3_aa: CASSPTKNEDRVFYGYTF
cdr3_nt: TGTGCCAGCAGCCCAACAAAAAATGAAGACAGGGTCTTTTATGGCTACACCTTC

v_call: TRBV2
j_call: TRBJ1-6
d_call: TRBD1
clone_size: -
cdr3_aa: CASSLGQGKISPLHF
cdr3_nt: TGTGCCAGCAGTCTGGGACAGGGGAAAATTTCACCCCTCCACTTT

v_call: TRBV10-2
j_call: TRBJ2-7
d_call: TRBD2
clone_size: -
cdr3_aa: CASSPLAGEHEQYF
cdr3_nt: TGCGCCAGCAGCCCCTTAGCGGGAGAACACGAGCAGTACTTC

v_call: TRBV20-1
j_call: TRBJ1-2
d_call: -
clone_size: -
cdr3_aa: CSARGTVGYTF
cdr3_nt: TGCAGTGCTAGAGGTACGGTCGGCTACACCTTC

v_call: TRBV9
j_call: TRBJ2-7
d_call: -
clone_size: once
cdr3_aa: CASSVDGRVSSYEQYF
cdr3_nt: TGTGCCAGCAGCGTAGACGGGCGGGTAAGCTCCTACGAGCAGTACTTC

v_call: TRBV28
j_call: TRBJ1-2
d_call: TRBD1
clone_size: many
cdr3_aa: CASSVDREDGYTF
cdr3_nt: TGTGCCAGCAGTGTGGACAGGGAAGATGGCTACACCTTC

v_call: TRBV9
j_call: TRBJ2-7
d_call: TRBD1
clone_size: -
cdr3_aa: CASSVRDRAYLPYEQYF
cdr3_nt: TGTGCCAGCAGCGTAAGGGACAGGGCTTACCTCCCCTACGAGCAGTACTTC

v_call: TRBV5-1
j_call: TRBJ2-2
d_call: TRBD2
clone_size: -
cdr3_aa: CASSLMLAGVTGELFF
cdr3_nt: TGCGCCAGCAGCTTGATGCTAGCGGGAGTGACCGGGGAGCTGTTTTTT

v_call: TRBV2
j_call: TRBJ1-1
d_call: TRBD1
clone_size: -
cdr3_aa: CASSDRGTEAFF
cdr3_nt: TGTGCCAGCAGCGACAGGGGGACTGAAGCTTTCTTT

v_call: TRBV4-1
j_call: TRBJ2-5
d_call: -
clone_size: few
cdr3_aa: CASSPEGSVETQYF
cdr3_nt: TGCGCCAGCAGCCCTGAAGGTAGCGTGGAGACCCAGTACTTC

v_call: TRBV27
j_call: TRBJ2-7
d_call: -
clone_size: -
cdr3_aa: CASSYPGRGYEQYF
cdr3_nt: TGTGCCAGCAGTTACCCGGGCAGGGGCTACGAGCAGTACTTC

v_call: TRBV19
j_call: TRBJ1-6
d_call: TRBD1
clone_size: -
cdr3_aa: CASSGTGDSPLHF
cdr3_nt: TGTGCCAGTAGTGGGACAGGGGATTCACCCCTCCACTTT

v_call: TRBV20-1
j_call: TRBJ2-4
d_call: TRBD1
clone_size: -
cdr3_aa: CSASKPGTGGAYGKNIQYF
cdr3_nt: TGCAGTGCTAGTAAACCCGGGACAGGAGGGGCGTATGGCAAAAACATTCAGTACTTC

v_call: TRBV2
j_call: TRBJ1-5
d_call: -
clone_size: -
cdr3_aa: CASTLQYSNQPQHF
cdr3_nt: TGTGCCAGCACTTTACAGTATAGCAATCAGCCCCAGCATTTT

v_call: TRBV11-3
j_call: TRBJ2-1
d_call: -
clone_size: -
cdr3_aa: CASSLTAGRGNEQFF
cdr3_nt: TGTGCCAGCAGCTTAACAGCGGGCCGGGGGAATGAGCAGTTCTTC

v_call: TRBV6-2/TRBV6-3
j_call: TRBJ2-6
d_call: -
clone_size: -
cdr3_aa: CASSLVSPRGANVLTF
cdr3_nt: TGTGCCAGCAGTTTAGTATCGCCGCGGGGGGCCAACGTCCTGACTTTC

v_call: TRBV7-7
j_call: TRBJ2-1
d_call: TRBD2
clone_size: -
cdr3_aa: CASSWGLAGLGDEQFF
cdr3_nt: TGTGCCAGCAGCTGGGGACTAGCGGGCTTGGGGGATGAGCAGTTCTTC

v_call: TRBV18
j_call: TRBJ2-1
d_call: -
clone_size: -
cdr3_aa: CASSPWTGEDEQFF
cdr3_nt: TGTGCCAGCTCACCCTGGACGGGAGAGGATGAGCAGTTCTTC

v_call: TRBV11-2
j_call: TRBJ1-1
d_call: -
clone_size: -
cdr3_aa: CASSLVTGSTEAFF
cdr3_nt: TGTGCCAGCAGCTTAGTTACGGGAAGCACTGAAGCTTTCTTT

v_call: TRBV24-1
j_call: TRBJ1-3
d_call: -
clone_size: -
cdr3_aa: CATPAHSSGNTIYF
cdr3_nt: TGTGCCACCCCCGCCCACAGCTCTGGAAACACCATATATTTT

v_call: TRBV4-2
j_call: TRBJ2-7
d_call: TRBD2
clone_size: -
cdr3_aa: CASSQTTSGDSYEQYF
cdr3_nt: TGTGCCAGCAGCCAGACGACTAGCGGGGACTCCTACGAGCAGTACTTC

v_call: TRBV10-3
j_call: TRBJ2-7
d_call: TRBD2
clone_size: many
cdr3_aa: CAISESGLAGPNEQYF
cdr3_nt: TGTGCCATCAGTGAGTCGGGACTAGCGGGACCCAACGAGCAGTACTTC

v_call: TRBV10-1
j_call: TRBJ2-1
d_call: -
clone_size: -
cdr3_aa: CASSEARGGPPEQFF
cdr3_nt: TGCGCCAGCAGTGAGGCGAGGGGGGGTCCGCCTGAGCAGTTCTTC

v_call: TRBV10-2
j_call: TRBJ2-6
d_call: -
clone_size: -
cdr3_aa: CASSLTGPRTANVLTF
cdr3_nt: TGCGCCAGCAGTCTGACAGGACCTAGAACGGCCAACGTCCTGACTTTC

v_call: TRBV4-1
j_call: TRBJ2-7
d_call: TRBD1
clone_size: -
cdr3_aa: CASSQGRTGHDEQYF
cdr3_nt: TGCGCCAGCAGCCAAGGGCGGACAGGGCACGACGAGCAGTACTTC

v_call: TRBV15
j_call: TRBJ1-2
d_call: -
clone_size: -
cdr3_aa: CATSDRGNYGYTF
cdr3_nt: TGTGCCACCAGCGACCGGGGTAACTATGGCTACACCTTC

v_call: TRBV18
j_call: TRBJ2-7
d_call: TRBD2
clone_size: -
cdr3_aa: CASSPPGTSGKIYEQYF
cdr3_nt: TGTGCCAGCTCACCACCTGGGACTAGCGGGAAGATCTACGAGCAGTACTTC

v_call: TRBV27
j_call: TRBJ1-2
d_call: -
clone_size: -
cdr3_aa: CASSLSRSLIYGYTF
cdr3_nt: TGTGCCAGCAGTTTATCTAGAAGTCTGATCTATGGCTACACCTTC

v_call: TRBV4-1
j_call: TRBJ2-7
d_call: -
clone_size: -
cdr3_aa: CASSQVDPGYEQYF
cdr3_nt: TGCGCCAGCAGCCAAGTAGACCCCGGGTACGAGCAGTACTTC

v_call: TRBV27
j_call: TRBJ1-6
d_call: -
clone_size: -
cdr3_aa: CASSKDIPNSPLHF
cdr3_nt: TGTGCCAGCAGCAAAGACATACCTAATTCACCCCTCCACTTT

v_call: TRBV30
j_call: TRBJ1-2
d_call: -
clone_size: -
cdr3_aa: CAWTLSGGYTF
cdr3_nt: TGTGCCTGGACTCTATCTGGTGGCTACACCTTC

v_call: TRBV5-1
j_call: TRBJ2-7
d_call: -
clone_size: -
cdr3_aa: CASSPAGQDGGEQYF
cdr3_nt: TGCGCCAGCAGCCCAGCGGGACAGGACGGGGGCGAGCAGTACTTC

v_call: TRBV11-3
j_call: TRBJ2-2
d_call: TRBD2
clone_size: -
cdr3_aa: CASSLLISGTSGRNGELFF
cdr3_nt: TGTGCCAGCAGCTTACTAATTTCCGGGACTAGCGGGAGAAATGGGGAGCTGTTTTTT

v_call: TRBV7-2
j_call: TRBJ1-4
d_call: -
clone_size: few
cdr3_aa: CASSLVYSNEKLFF
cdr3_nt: TGTGCCAGCAGCTTAGTATATAGTAATGAAAAACTGTTTTTT

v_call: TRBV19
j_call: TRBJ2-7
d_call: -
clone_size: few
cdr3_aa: CASSITSDRDEQYF
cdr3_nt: TGTGCCAGTAGTATAACTTCGGACAGAGACGAGCAGTACTTC

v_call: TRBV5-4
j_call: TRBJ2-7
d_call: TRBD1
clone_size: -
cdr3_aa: CASSLRTGNYEQYF
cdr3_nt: TGTGCCAGCAGCTTACGGACAGGAAACTACGAGCAGTACTTC

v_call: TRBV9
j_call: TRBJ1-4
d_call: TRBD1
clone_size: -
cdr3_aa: CASSVEGTGTFGEKLFF
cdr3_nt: TGTGCCAGCAGCGTAGAAGGGACAGGGACGTTCGGTGAAAAACTGTTTTTT

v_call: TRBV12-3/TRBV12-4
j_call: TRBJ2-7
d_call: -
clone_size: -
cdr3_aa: CASRAETGEQYF
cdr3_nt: TGTGCCAGCCGGGCGGAGACGGGAGAGCAGTACTTC

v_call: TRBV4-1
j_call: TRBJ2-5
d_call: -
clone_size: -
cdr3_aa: CASSHDSGPGHHQETQYF
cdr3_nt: TGCGCCAGCAGCCATGATTCGGGTCCGGGACACCACCAAGAGACCCAGTACTTC